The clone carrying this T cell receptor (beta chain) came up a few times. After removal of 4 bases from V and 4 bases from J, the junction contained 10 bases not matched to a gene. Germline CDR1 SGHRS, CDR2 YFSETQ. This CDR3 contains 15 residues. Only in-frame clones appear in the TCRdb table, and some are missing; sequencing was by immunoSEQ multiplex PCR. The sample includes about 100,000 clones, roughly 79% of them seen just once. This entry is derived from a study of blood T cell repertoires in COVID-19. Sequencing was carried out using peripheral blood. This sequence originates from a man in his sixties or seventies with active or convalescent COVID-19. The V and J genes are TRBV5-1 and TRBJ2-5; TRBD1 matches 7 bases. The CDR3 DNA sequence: TGCGCCAGCAGCGCACCACAGGGGTCGGGAGAGACCCAGTACTTC. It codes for CASSAPQGSGETQYF. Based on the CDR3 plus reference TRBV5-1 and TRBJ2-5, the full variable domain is KAGVTQTPRYLIKTRGQQVTLSCSPISGHRSVSWYQQTPGQGLQFLFEYFSETQRNKGNFPGRFSGRQFSNSRSEMNVSTLELGDSALYLCASSAPQGSGETQYFGPGTRLLVL.